The T cell receptor (beta chain) under discussion was sequenced for a study of regulatory T cells in long-lasting Graves disease. The time point: persistent/refractory GD, antithyroid drugs over 5 years with positive TRAb. The TCR library was prepared using RNA isolated from PBMCs. In building TCR beta libraries, iRepertoire HTBI primers were used together with Arm-PCR of CDR3 regions. A single record per CDR3 protein comes from TCRdb applying MiXCR to the multiplex PCR reads. The table lists roughly 300,000 distinct CDR3 sequences, 20% of them singletons, with around 30% in the top ten. The CDR3 runs 14 residues. The V gene end was trimmed by 2 bases and the J gene end by 10 bases; junction bases not matched to a gene: 4. The germline gives CDR1 GTSNPN, CDR2 SVGIG (reference sequence).

Here the sequenced sample was peripheral blood mononuclear cells (PBMCs), taken when the disease was refractory, from a patient treated with antithyroid drugs. This sequence was found in a female donor with Graves disease. The V gene is TRBV30, the J gene TRBJ1-6, with 11 bases fitting TRBD1. The CDR3 nucleotides are TGTGCCTGGAGTCCGGGACAGGGGGACTCACCCCTCCACTTT. This sequence encodes CAWSPGQGDSPLHF.